This section outlines one T cell receptor beta chain sequence together with its context. This entry comes from a study of blood T cell repertoires in COVID-19. Study-level information: The samples span acute and convalescent COVID-19 from the United States, Italy and Spain. From T cells, B-cell-depleted T cells, or PBMCs came the material, which was cDNA or gDNA.

The CDR3 covers 15 residues. Trimming cost V 7 bases and J 5 bases, with 18 bases left between them. Germline V gene data show CDR1 as MDHEN and CDR2 as SYDVKM. Original analysis: Estimation of nucleated cell counts relied on the amplification of reference gene primers. Generated by immunoSEQ multiplex PCR, the TCRdb table keeps only in-frame clones and is missing some. The V and J calls and clone size are taken from that table; D and trimming were inferred from the DNA. This table holds over 150,000 clones, 85% to 90% found once. One Seattle source followed patients from active infection through their disease course.

V usage is TRBV28 and J usage is TRBJ1-3, with D maybe TRBD1 (6 bases). Sequenced: peripheral blood. The TCR originated in a woman in her 70s with COVID-19, enrolled during active disease. CDR3 protein: CASTTLGGGRNTIYF. The CDR3 DNA sequence: TGTGCCAGCACCACACTAGGGGGGGGGAGAAACACCATATATTTT.